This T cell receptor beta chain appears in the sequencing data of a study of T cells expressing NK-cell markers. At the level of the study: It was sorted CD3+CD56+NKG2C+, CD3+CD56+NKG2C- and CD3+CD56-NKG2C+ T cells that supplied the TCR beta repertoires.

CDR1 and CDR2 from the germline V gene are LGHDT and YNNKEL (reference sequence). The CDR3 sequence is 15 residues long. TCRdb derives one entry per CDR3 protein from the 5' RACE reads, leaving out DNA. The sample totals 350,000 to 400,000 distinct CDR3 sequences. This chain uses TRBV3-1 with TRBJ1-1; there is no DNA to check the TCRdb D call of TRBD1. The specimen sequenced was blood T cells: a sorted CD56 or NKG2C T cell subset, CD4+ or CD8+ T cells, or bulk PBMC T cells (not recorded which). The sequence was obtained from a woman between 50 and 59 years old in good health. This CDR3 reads CASSQPHRGGTEAFF.